A selection of T cell receptor beta chains follows, all from one sample in a study of blood T cell repertoires in COVID-19. Sequenced by immunoSEQ multiplex PCR; TCRdb stores in-frame clones only, minus some. The table includes approximately 290,000 clones, 80% to 90% detected once. Sequenced: PBMCs or T cells enriched from blood (not recorded which). These receptors originate from a woman under 40 who had recovered from COVID-19. Each CDR3 is given with its conserved first and last residue. D genes are given only for firm matches. The size entry is marked missing in some rows and otherwise reads once, few, many or a size class.

>TRBV4-1|TRBJ1-5|-|few
CASSQEWTGIRPQHF
TGCGCCAGCAGCCAAGAGTGGACGGGGATCAGGCCCCAGCATTTT
>TRBV6-5|TRBJ2-7|TRBD2|-
CASSRDGGGPYEQYF
TGTGCCAGCAGCCGGGACGGGGGGGGTCCCTACGAGCAGTACTTC
>TRBV9|TRBJ1-6|TRBD1|-
CASSVGQGATYNSPLHF
TGTGCCAGCAGCGTAGGACAGGGAGCAACTTATAATTCACCCCTCCACTTT
>TRBV28|TRBJ1-5|TRBD1|-
CASSLGQAINQPQHF
TGTGCCAGCAGTTTAGGACAGGCGATTAATCAGCCCCAGCATTTT
>TRBV30|TRBJ1-2|-|once
CARDGEGGGYTF
TGTGCCCGAGACGGGGAGGGGGGTGGCTACACCTTC
>TRBV14|TRBJ1-1|TRBD1|-
CASSQAGGRDTEAFF
TGTGCCAGCAGCCAAGCAGGGGGCAGGGACACTGAAGCTTTCTTT
>TRBV5-6|TRBJ1-5|-|-
CASSFRGWNQPQHF
TGTGCCAGCAGCTTTCGCGGATGGAATCAGCCCCAGCATTTT
>TRBV6-5|TRBJ1-1|-|once
CASSYAAGSWNTEAFF
TGTGCCAGCAGTTACGCGGCTGGGAGTTGGAACACTGAAGCTTTCTTT
>TRBV6-6|TRBJ2-1|-|-
CASRKFQEQFF
TGTGCCAGCAGAAAATTTCAAGAGCAGTTCTTC
>TRBV24-1|TRBJ2-2|TRBD1|-
CATSDSDRVNTGELFF
TGTGCCACCAGTGACTCGGACAGGGTGAACACCGGGGAGCTGTTTTTT
>TRBV6-5|TRBJ1-2|-|once
CASSLIRGGGYTF
TGTGCCAGCAGTTTGATCAGGGGTGGAGGCTACACCTTC
>TRBV7-2|TRBJ2-7|TRBD1|-
CASSLGQGAYEQYF
TGTGCCAGCAGCTTAGGACAGGGAGCCTACGAGCAGTACTTC
>TRBV29-1|TRBJ2-1|TRBD1|-
CSVEQGQDEQFF
TGCAGCGTGGAACAGGGGCAAGATGAGCAGTTCTTC
>TRBV7-2|TRBJ1-2|TRBD1|-
CASRPTGGNGYTF
TGTGCCAGCAGACCAACAGGGGGAAATGGCTACACCTTC
>TRBV25-1|TRBJ1-2|-|-
CASSFSGGYTF
TGTGCCAGCAGTTTCAGTGGTGGCTACACCTTC
>TRBV9|TRBJ2-7|-|few
CASSLRPGSYEQYF
TGTGCCAGCAGCTTAAGACCGGGGTCCTACGAGCAGTACTTC
>TRBV6-1|TRBJ2-3|TRBD2|-
CASSEAGLRFSDTQYF
TGTGCCAGCAGTGAAGCGGGACTACGGTTCTCAGATACGCAGTATTTT